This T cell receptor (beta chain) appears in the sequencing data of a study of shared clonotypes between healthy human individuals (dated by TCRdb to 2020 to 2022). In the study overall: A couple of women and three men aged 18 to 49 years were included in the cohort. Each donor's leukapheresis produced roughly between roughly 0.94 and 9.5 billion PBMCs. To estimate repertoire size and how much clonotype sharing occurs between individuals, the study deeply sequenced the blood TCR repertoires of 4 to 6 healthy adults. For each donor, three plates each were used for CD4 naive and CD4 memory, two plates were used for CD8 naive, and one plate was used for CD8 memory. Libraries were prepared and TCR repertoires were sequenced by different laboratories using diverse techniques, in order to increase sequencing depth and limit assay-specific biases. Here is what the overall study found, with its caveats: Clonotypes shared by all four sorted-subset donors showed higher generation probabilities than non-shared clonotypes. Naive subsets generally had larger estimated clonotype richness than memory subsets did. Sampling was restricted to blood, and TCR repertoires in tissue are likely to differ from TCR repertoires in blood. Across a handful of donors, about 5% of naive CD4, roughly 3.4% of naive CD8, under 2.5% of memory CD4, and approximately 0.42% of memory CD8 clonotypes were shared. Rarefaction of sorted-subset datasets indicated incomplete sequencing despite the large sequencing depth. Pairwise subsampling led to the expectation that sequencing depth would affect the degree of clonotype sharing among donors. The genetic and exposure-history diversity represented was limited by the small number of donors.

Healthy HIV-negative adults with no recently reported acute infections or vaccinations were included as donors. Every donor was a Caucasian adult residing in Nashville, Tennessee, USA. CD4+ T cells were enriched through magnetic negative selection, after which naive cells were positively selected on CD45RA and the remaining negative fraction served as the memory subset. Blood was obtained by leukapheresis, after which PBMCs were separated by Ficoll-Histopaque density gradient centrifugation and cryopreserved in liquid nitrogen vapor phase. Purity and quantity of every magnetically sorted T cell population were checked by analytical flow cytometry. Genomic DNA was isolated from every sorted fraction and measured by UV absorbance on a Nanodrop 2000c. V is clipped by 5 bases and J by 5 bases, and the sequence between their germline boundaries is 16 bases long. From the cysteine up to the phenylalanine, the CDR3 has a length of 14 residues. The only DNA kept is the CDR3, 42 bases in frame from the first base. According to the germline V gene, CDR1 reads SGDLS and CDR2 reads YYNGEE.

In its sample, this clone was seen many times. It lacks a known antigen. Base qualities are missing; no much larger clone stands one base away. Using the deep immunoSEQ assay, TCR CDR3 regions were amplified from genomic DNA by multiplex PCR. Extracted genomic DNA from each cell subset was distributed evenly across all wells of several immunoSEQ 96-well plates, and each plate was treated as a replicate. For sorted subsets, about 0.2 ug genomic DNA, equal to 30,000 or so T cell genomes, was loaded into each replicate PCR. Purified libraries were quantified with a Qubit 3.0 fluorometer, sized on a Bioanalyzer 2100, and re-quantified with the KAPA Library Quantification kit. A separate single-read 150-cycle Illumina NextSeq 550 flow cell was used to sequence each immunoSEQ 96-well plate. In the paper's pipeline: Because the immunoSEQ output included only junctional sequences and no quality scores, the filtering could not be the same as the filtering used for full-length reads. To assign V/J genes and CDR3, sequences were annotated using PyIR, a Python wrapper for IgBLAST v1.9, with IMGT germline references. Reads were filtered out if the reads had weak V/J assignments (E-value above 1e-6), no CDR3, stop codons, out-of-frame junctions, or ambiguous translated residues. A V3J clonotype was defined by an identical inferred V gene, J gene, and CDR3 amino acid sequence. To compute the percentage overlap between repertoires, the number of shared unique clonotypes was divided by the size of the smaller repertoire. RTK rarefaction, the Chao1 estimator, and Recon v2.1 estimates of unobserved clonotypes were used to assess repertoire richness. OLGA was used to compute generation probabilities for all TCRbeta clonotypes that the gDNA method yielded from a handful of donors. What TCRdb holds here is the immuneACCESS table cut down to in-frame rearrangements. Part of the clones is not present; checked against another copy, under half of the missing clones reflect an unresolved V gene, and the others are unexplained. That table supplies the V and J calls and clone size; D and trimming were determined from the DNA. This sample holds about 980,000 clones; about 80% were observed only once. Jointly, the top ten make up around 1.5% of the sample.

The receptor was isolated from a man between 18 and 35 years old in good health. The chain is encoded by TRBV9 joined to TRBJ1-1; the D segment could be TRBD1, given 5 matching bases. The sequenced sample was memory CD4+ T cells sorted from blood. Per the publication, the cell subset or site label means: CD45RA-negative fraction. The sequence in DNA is TGTGCCAGCAGTCGGTATGGGGGAAGTACTGAAGCTTTCTTT. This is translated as CASSRYGGSTEAFF.